This TCR beta chain was sequenced in a study of OX40 agonist ivuxolimab in advanced cancers. Study-wide results and caveats: No determination was made of the antigen specificity of the expanded peripheral T cells.

CDR1 MGHRA and CDR2 YSYEKL come from the germline V gene. The CDR3 has 15 amino acids. The V gene lost 0 bases and the J gene lost 2 bases, with 8 bases spanning the gap. Turning to this clone: What it binds is not known.

The table came from immunoSEQ multiplex PCR; TCRdb's copy has only in-frame clones and leaves some out. The sample carries roughly 30,000 clones, around 90% recorded once. The chain couples TRBV4-1 to TRBJ1-3; the D gene is possibly TRBD1 (5 bases). The source of this sequence is an adult with an advanced solid tumor such as melanoma, head and neck, liver or kidney cancer. The sequenced sample was CD4+ or CD8+ T cells sorted from blood, obtained in a trial of the OX40 agonist ivuxolimab. In DNA form, the CDR3 reads TGCGCCAGCAGCCAAGACGAGGGGCCTGGAAACACCATATATTTT. This translates into CASSQDEGPGNTIYF.